A selection of T cell receptor beta chains follows, all from one sample in a study of CD8 T cells in Susac syndrome. TCRdb fed the immunoSEQ multiplex PCR reads into MiXCR, producing one record per CDR3 protein. This table has hundreds of thousands of distinct CDR3 sequences, approximately 89% appearing once. Material for sequencing was CD8+ T cells from PBMCs. The receptors shown here come from a human donor with multiple sclerosis. The CDR3 runs from the conserved cysteine through the conserved F or W. D genes are given only for firm matches. Part of the rows lack a size; the others show once, few, many or a class for expanded clones.

TRBJ2-3 TRBV27 - - CASSLGDLRYF TGTGCCAGCAGTCTTGGGGACTTAAGATATTTT
TRBJ1-1 TRBV9 - - CASSPRPGLEAFF TGTGCCAGCAGCCCCCGGCCCGGGCTCGAAGCTTTCTTT
TRBJ2-7 TRBV20-1 - TRBD2 CSVTRGGTPYEQYF TGCAGTGTCACCCGGGGGGGGACCCCCTACGAGCAGTACTTC
TRBJ2-1 TRBV7-9 - TRBD2 CASSPSTSGSTNEQFF TGTGCCAGCAGCCCTTCGACTAGCGGGAGTACCAATGAGCAGTTCTTC
TRBJ1-2 TRBV29-1 once - CSVGGYGSLYGYTF TGCAGCGTTGGTGGCTACGGCAGCCTTTATGGCTACACCTTC
TRBJ2-7 TRBV5-5 few TRBD2 CASRSGAARGVAYEQYF TGTGCCAGCAGATCAGGCGCCGCCCGGGGGGTCGCCTACGAGCAGTACTTC
TRBJ2-2 TRBV24-1 - - CATSLHLLPGELFF TGTGCCACCAGTCTCCACCTACTGCCCGGGGAGCTGTTTTTT
TRBJ1-1 TRBV7-9 - TRBD1 CASSLGTATEAFF TGTGCCAGCAGCTTGGGGACAGCCACTGAAGCTTTCTTT
TRBJ1-5 TRBV20-1 - - CSAQVAGEYQPQHF TGCAGTGCTCAAGTGGCAGGAGAGTATCAGCCCCAGCATTTT
TRBJ2-1 TRBV2 - TRBD2 CASSEGSGIAYNEQFF TGTGCCAGCAGTGAAGGGAGCGGGATTGCCTACAATGAGCAGTTCTTC
TRBJ2-1 TRBV2 - - CASSLWNEQFF TGTGCCAGCAGTCTTTGGAATGAGCAGTTCTTC
TRBJ2-7 TRBV28 - TRBD2 CASSLLVAGAPYEQYF TGTGCCAGCAGTTTATTGGTGGCGGGAGCCCCCTACGAGCAGTACTTC
TRBJ2-7 TRBV25-1 few - CASNEASSYEQYF TGTGCCAGCAATGAGGCATCCTCCTACGAGCAGTACTTC
TRBJ2-7 TRBV28 - - CASNPVGSYEQYF TGTGCCAGCAACCCGGTCGGTTCCTACGAGCAGTACTTC
TRBJ2-1 TRBV6-1 - TRBD1 CANITPGQGLNEQFF TGTGCCAACATCACTCCGGGACAGGGGCTCAATGAGCAGTTCTTC
TRBJ2-5 TRBV4-3 - TRBD2 CASSQDSAGPKETQYF TGCGCCAGCAGCCAAGATTCAGCGGGGCCTAAAGAGACCCAGTACTTC
TRBJ2-1 TRBV9 - - CASSAREEQFF TGTGCCAGCAGCGCCAGAGAAGAGCAGTTCTTC
TRBJ2-3 TRBV7-8 - TRBD2 CASSLVGGRADTQYF TGTGCCAGCAGCTTAGTGGGAGGGAGGGCAGATACGCAGTATTTT
TRBJ2-7 TRBV13 - - CASSWGAVVGEQYF TGTGCCAGCAGCTGGGGAGCGGTTGTTGGTGAGCAGTACTTC
TRBJ2-7 TRBV6-2/TRBV6-3 - TRBD2 CASSYGPESGRGPYEQYF TGTGCCAGCAGTTACGGTCCGGAGAGCGGGAGGGGACCCTACGAGCAGTACTTC
TRBJ2-7 TRBV27 - - CASSYTYSYEQYF TGTGCCAGCAGTTACACCTACTCCTACGAGCAGTACTTC
TRBJ2-1 TRBV9 - TRBD2 CASSVAGTSARSPYNEQFF TGTGCCAGCAGCGTCGCCGGGACTAGCGCAAGATCTCCCTACAATGAGCAGTTCTTC
TRBJ2-7 TRBV11-2 - TRBD1 CASSPTGVSWEQYF TGTGCCAGCAGCCCTACAGGGGTGTCATGGGAGCAGTACTTC
TRBJ2-7 TRBV7-8 - - CASSPRGGLSYEQYF TGTGCCAGCAGCCCCAGGGGGGGGCTGTCCTACGAGCAGTACTTC
TRBJ1-5 TRBV6-5 - - CASSYPPGRGSNQPQHF TGTGCCAGCAGTTACCCCCCTGGGAGGGGGAGCAATCAGCCCCAGCATTTT
TRBJ2-2 TRBV3-1 few - CASSQPGRYPTGELFF TGTGCCAGCAGCCAACCGGGACGGTACCCCACCGGGGAGCTGTTTTTT
TRBJ1-1 TRBV7-9 - TRBD1 CASSLPGGLTALNTEAFF TGTGCCAGCAGCTTACCAGGGGGGCTGACTGCCCTGAACACTGAAGCTTTCTTT
TRBJ2-3 TRBV27 - - CASSPIGTDTQYF TGTGCCAGCAGCCCGATCGGCACAGATACGCAGTATTTT
TRBJ2-2 TRBV7-9 few - CASHGGTGELFF TGTGCCAGCCACGGAGGCACCGGGGAGCTGTTTTTT
TRBJ2-1 TRBV6-5 few TRBD1 CASSYSTGGGSGEQFF TGTGCCAGCAGTTACTCGACAGGGGGCGGAAGTGGTGAGCAGTTCTTC
TRBJ1-5 TRBV9 - TRBD1 CASSDGTGSNQPQHF TGTGCCAGCAGCGACGGGACAGGGAGCAATCAGCCCCAGCATTTT
TRBJ2-7 TRBV5-1 - - CASSYDSFNYEQYF TGCGCCAGCAGCTACGACAGTTTCAACTACGAGCAGTACTTC
TRBJ1-2 TRBV14 - TRBD1 CASRRTGEGVNYGYTF TGTGCCAGCAGACGGACAGGGGAAGGGGTCAACTATGGCTACACCTTC
TRBJ2-7 TRBV7-9 - TRBD2 CASSVPGTSGNEQYF TGTGCCAGCAGCGTACCTGGGACTAGCGGTAACGAGCAGTACTTC
TRBJ2-1 TRBV27 - TRBD2 CASSLTSSTSVYNEQFF TGTGCCAGCAGTCTGACGTCGAGCACTAGCGTATACAATGAGCAGTTCTTC
TRBJ2-5 TRBV7-9 - TRBD1 CASTLGVGQGIGETQYF TGTGCCAGCACCCTAGGTGTGGGACAGGGGATTGGGGAGACCCAGTACTTC
TRBJ1-1 TRBV28 once - CASSLPGGMNTEAFF TGTGCCAGCAGTCTGCCCGGGGGGATGAACACTGAAGCTTTCTTT
TRBJ1-3 TRBV11-2 once - CASSLVSGSGNTIYF TGTGCCAGCAGCTTAGTTTCCGGGTCCGGAAACACCATATATTTT
TRBJ2-1 TRBV9 - TRBD2 CASTKSGAGTRYNEQFF TGTGCCAGCACCAAGAGCGGGGCGGGCACGCGATACAATGAGCAGTTCTTC
TRBJ2-7 TRBV21-1 - - CASSKGYTHPGSYEQYF TGTGCCAGCAGCAAAGGGTATACTCACCCTGGCTCCTACGAGCAGTACTTC
TRBJ2-3 TRBV27 - - CASSPAHREGIDTQYF TGTGCCAGCAGTCCCGCCCACAGGGAGGGTATAGATACGCAGTATTTT
TRBJ2-1 TRBV6-2/TRBV6-3 - - CASSMIGGLEQFF TGTGCCAGCTCCATGATAGGGGGACTTGAGCAGTTCTTC
TRBJ2-5 TRBV20-1 once TRBD2 CSARTTSAGGPQETQYF TGCAGTGCTAGAACGACCTCCGCGGGAGGGCCTCAAGAGACCCAGTACTTC
TRBJ2-3 TRBV5-4 - - CASSSRTHTDTQYF TGTGCCAGCAGCTCGAGAACTCACACAGATACGCAGTATTTT
TRBJ2-2 TRBV24-1 - TRBD2 CATSETSGKPSETGELFF TGTGCCACCAGTGAGACTAGCGGTAAGCCTTCGGAAACCGGGGAGCTGTTTTTT
TRBJ2-3 TRBV2 - TRBD1 CARTDRAHTDTQYF TGTGCCAGAACCGACAGGGCCCACACAGATACGCAGTATTTT
TRBJ2-5 TRBV13 - - CASSYPYQETQYF TGTGCCAGCAGCTATCCGTACCAAGAGACCCAGTACTTC
TRBJ2-5 TRBV6-2/TRBV6-3 few - CASSYFWGDETQYF TGTGCCAGCAGTTACTTTTGGGGGGACGAGACCCAGTACTTC
TRBJ2-1 TRBV29-1 - TRBD1 CSAGQGMNEQFF TGCAGCGCGGGACAGGGGATGAATGAGCAGTTCTTC
TRBJ2-1 TRBV20-1 - TRBD2 CSASYLAGVAPYNEQFF TGCAGTGCTAGTTATCTAGCGGGGGTGGCTCCCTACAATGAGCAGTTCTTC